The present T cell receptor beta chain was sequenced within a study of neurological immune-mediated disorders (dated 2019 in TCRdb). In the study overall: Among the 34 multiple sclerosis patients, relapsing-remitting MS was present in 31 and secondary progressive MS was present in 3. Using UMI-based sequencing, the study compared peripheral blood TCR-beta repertoires from patients with HTLV-I-associated myelopathy (HAM/TSP), patients with multiple sclerosis, and healthy controls. The cohort included approximately 68 subjects: 14 with HAM/TSP, approximately 35 with multiple sclerosis, and approximately 20 healthy controls. Longitudinal samples, technical triplicates and paired sorted CD4+ and CD8+ T-cell subsets, alongside PBMC samples, were included among the roughly 96 TCR-beta libraries. General conclusions and limits of the study: TCR clonal expansion was greatest in HAM/TSP patients and smallest in MS patients, who ranked below even healthy controls. In phylogenetic analysis, the repertoires of 18 of 34 MS patients grouped into a cluster of related CDR3 sequences, which suggests a possible signature at the repertoire level. The MS cluster showed no association with clinical or MRI features, and the authors stated that larger cohorts are needed. No identical CDR3 amino acid sequences were shared among expanded clones across subjects, suggesting private TCR-beta repertoires in all groups.

The table lists this clonotype with a few counts. Which antigen it targets is not known. Given a much more abundant clone one base away, this may be a read error. After removal of 2 bases from V and 2 bases from J, the junction retains 13 bases not matched to a gene. The CDR3 sequence holds 18 residues, the cysteine and phenylalanine included. The read is trimmed to its CDR3 DNA, 54 bases read in frame from base 1. Sequences SGHRS (CDR1) and YFSETQ (CDR2) are obtained from the germline V gene. Unsorted PBMC libraries were generated from 2 million PBMCs stored in RNAlater at -80 °C until RNA extraction. Multiple sclerosis patients were enrolled in a US clinical protocol evaluating disease progression by magnetic resonance imaging. Peripheral blood was subjected to Ficoll-Hypaque density gradient centrifugation to isolate PBMCs, which were then cryopreserved in liquid nitrogen. cDNA was synthesized by template-switch 5'RACE using a primer carrying a 10-nucleotide random unique molecular identifier by which each TCR transcript was tagged. Every sequencing run covered 15-18 subjects and yielded more than 200 million TCR-beta sequences. The RNeasy kit was used to extract total RNA. TCR-beta VDJ regions were amplified with primers for the TCR constant region and the 5'RACE anchor, using the KAPA Real-time Library Amplification kit. Sample indexes and Illumina adaptors were added in a first PCR, after which library yield was increased in a second PCR. After purification with Ampure beads, the TCR product of roughly 650 bp was size-selected on a 2% E-gel SizeSelection system. Before pooling, library quality was assessed on a Bioanalyzer, concentration was determined with Qubit, and library quantification was performed with the Kapa Library Quantification kit. An Illumina HiSeq 2500 was used to sequence the libraries paired-end at 2 x 150 bp. To increase sequence diversity, roughly 24-31% phiX was spiked into each library pool. The published analysis was carried out like this. The quality-filtered reads were processed with the UMI-based MiGEC pipeline, whose error correction step removed more than 75% of the raw TCR sequences. IMGT germline references were used for aligning VDJ genes, and each clonotype was defined as a unique CDR3 amino acid sequence together with its V-J genes. Clonal expansion, Shannon diversity and CDR3 relatedness were evaluated with VDJtools (CalcPairwiseDistances, ClusterSamples), while phylogenetic trees were built in CLCbio workbench. A clone was classed as expanded if it had 8 or more unique UMIs, a cutoff based on coefficient-of-variation modelling across technical triplicates. TCRdb ran its own pipeline on the public reads, namely fastp trimming at Q25 and MiXCR clone calling, and kept in-frame beta chains. Duplicate CDR3 protein sequences are folded into a single record with the most common DNA and genes. The V and J calls and clone size are TCRdb's, not the authors'. Here the sample has under 75,000 distinct CDR3 sequences; roughly 5% occur a single time. The top ten hold around 6% of the sample.

Recombination joined TRBV5-1 with TRBJ2-1, with 7 bases aligning to TRBD2. Sequenced sample: PBMCs. The TCR was taken from a human donor with multiple sclerosis. The donor label of this sample is uncertain. The CDR3 protein sequence reads: CASSFGRSSGVTYNEQFF. The DNA reads as follows: TGCGCCAGCAGCTTTGGGCGGTCCAGCGGGGTGACCTACAATGAGCAGTTCTTC.